Described below is a single T cell receptor beta chain sequence and its context. Looked up from germline, CDR1 is GTSNPN and CDR2 is SVGIG (reference sequence). The CDR3 sequence is 14 residues long. The V gene lost 2 bases and the J gene lost 5 bases, with 16 bases spanning the gap. These data originate in a study of CD8 T cells in Susac syndrome. Random-hexamer reverse transcription was applied to about 0.5 to 1 ug RNA. One entry per CDR3 protein, called by TCRdb with MiXCR from the immunoSEQ multiplex PCR reads. This table holds approximately 210,000 distinct CDR3 sequences, 85% to 95% found once. Sequenced material: CD4+ T cells from PBMCs. The clonotype originates from a human donor with Susac syndrome. This chain links TRBV30 with TRBJ2-7; D assignment may be TRBD1 or TRBD2 (6 bases each). Here the CDR3 DNA reads TGTGCCTGGAGTCTGGGGGGCGCAAGGGACGAGCAGTACTTC. This translates into CAWSLGGARDEQYF.